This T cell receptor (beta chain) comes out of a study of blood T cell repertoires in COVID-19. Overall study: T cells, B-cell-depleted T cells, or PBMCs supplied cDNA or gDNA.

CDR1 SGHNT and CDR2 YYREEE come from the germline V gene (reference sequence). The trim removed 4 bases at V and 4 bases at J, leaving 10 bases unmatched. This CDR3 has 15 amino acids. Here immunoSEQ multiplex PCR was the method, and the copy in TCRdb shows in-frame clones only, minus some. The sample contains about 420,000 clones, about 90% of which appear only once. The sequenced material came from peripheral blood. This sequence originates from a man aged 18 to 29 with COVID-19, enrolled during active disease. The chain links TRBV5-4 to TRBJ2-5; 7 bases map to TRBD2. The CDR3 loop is CASSGGGGRRETQYF. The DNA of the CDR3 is TGTGCCAGCAGCGGGGGGGGAGGACGCCGAGAGACCCAGTACTTC.